This T cell receptor (beta chain) was identified during a study of shared clonotypes between healthy human individuals. About the study: A donor's plate count was three for CD4 naive and three for CD4 memory; CD8 naive had two and CD8 memory one.

Every one of the donors was a Caucasian adult that lived in Nashville, Tennessee. Sorted-subset replicate PCR reactions contained roughly 200 ng DNA, corresponding to approximately 30,000 T cell genomes. Produced via immunoSEQ multiplex PCR; TCRdb's table is partial and in-frame only. The profile shows 2 million to 3 million clones, over 85% of them singletons. Study-wide results and limits: Compared with clonotypes that all four donors shared, non-shared clonotypes had lower generation probabilities.

About this clone: Its antigen is as yet unknown.

Sequenced material: naive CD4+ T cells from PBMCs. Indicated subset: CD45RA+ positively selected. The sequence was obtained from a man aged 18 to 30 in good health. Some clones in this sample may be carry-over from other donors' samples.

The CDR3 DNA sequence: TGTGCCAGCAGCCCAACCGGGACAGTGGCCTACAATGAGCAGTTCTTC. It codes for CASSPTGTVAYNEQFF. The chain couples TRBV28 to TRBJ2-1; 7 bases line up with TRBD1. J was trimmed by 2 bases and V by 6 bases; bases with no gene match: 10. Germline V gene data show CDR1 as MDHEN and CDR2 as SYDVKM. The CDR3 loop spans 16 amino acids.